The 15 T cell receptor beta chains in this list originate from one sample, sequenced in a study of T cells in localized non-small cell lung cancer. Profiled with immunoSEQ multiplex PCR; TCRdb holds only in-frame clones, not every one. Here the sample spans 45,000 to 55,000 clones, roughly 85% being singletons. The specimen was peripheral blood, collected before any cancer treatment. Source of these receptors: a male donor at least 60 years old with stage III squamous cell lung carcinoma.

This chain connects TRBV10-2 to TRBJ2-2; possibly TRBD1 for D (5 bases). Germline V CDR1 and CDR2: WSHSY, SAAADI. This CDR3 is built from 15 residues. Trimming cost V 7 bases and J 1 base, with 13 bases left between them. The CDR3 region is CASTTRTGNTGELFF. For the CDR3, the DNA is TGCGCCAGCACCACCCGCACAGGGAACACCGGGGAGCTGTTTTTT.

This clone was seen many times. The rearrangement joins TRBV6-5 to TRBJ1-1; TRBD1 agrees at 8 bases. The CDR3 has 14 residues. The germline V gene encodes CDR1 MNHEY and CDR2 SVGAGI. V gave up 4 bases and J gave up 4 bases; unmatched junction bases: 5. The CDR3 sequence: CASSSGQDFTEAFF. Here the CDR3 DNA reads TGTGCCAGCAGTTCGGGACAGGACTTCACTGAAGCTTTCTTT.

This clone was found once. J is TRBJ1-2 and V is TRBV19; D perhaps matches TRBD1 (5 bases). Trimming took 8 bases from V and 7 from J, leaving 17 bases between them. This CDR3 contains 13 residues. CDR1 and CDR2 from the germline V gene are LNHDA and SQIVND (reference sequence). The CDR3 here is CASSEQASGGYTF. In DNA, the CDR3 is TGTGCCAGTTCGGAACAGGCGTCGGGTGGCTACACCTTC. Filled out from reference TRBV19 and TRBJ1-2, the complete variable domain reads DGGITQSPKYLFRKEGQNVTLSCEQNLNHDAMYWYRQDPGQGLRLIYYSQIVNDFQKGDIAEGYSVSREKKESFPLTVTSAQKNPTAFYLCASSEQASGGYTFGSGTRLTVV.

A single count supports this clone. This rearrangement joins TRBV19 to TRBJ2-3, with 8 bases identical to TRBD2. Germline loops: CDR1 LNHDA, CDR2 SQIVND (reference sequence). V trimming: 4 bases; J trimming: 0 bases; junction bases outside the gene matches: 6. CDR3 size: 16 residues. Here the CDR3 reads CASSTFSGVSTDTQYF. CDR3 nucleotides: TGTGCCAGTAGTACCTTTAGCGGGGTCAGCACAGATACGCAGTATTTT.

The CDR3 protein is CSVAGRHGYTF. The CDR3 DNA reads TGCAGTGTGGCAGGGCGGCATGGCTACACCTTC. The chain recombines TRBV20-1 with TRBJ1-2, with D maybe TRBD1 (5 bases). V lost 7 bases and J lost 6, with 12 bases in between. Per germline, CDR1 DFQATT and CDR2 SNEGSKA (reference sequence). The CDR3 contains 11 residues.

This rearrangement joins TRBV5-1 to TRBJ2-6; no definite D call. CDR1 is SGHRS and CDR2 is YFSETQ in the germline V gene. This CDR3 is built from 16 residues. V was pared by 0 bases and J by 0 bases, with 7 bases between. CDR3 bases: TGCGCCAGCAGCTTGGGGGTTCACTCTGGGGCCAACGTCCTGACTTTC. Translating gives CASSLGVHSGANVLTF. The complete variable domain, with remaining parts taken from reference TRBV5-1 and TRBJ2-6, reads KAGVTQTPRYLIKTRGQQVTLSCSPISGHRSVSWYQQTPGQGLQFLFEYFSETQRNKGNFPGRFSGRQFSNSRSEMNVSTLELGDSALYLCASSLGVHSGANVLTFGAGSRLTVL.

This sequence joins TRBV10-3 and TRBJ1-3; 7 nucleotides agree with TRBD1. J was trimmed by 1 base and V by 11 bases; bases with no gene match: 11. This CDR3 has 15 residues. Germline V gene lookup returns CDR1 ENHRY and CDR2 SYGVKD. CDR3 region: CASLAAGGSGNTIYF. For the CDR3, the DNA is TGTGCCTCTCTCGCAGCAGGGGGATCTGGAAACACCATATATTTT.

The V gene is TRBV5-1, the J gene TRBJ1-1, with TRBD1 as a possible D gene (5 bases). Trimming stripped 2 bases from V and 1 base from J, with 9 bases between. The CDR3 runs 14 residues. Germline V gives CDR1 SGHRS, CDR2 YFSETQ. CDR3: CASSFKGQNTEAFF. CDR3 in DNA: TGCGCCAGCAGCTTTAAAGGACAGAACACTGAAGCTTTCTTT.

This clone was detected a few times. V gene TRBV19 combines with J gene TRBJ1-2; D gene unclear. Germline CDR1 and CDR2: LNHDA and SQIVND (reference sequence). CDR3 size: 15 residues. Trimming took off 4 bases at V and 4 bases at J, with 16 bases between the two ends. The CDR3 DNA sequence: TGTGCCAGTAGTAAAGCCCAAACAGCTCTCTATGGCTACACCTTC. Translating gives CASSKAQTALYGYTF.

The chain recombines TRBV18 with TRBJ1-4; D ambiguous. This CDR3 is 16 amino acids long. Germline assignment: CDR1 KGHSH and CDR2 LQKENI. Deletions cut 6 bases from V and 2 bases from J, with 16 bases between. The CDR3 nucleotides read TGTGCCAGCTCCCAAACCACAAGGTCTACTAATGAAAAACTGTTTTTT. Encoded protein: CASSQTTRSTNEKLFF.

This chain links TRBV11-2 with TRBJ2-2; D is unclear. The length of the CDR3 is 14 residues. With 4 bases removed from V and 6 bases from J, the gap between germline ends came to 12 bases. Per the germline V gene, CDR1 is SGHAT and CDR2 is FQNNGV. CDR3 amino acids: CASSYLLMAGELFF. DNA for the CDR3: TGTGCCAGCAGCTACTTGCTCATGGCCGGGGAGCTGTTTTTT.

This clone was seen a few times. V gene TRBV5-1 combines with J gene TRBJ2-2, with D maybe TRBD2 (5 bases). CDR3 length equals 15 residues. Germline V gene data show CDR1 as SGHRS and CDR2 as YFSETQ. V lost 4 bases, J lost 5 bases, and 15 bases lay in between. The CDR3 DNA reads TGCGCCAGCAGCGCAGGACTCACGGGGACCGGGGAGCTGTTTTTT. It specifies CASSAGLTGTGELFF.

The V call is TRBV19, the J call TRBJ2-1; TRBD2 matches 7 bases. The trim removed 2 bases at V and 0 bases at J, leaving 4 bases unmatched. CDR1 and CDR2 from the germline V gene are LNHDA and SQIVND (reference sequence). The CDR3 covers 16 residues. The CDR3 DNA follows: TGTGCCAGTAGTATAAAGTGGGGGGGCTCCTACAATGAGCAGTTCTTC. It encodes CASSIKWGGSYNEQFF.

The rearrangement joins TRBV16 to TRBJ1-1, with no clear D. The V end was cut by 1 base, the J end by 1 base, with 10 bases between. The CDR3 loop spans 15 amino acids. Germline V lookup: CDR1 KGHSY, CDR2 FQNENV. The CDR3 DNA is TGTGCCAGCAGCCAATGGGGTGAGGAGAACACTGAAGCTTTCTTT. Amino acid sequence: CASSQWGEENTEAFF. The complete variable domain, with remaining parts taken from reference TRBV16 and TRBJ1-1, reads GEEVAQTPKHLVRGEGQKAKLYCAPIKGHSYVFWYQQVLKNEFKFLISFQNENVFDETGMPKERFSAKCLPNSPCSLEIQATKLEDSAVYFCASSQWGEENTEAFFGQGTRLTVV.

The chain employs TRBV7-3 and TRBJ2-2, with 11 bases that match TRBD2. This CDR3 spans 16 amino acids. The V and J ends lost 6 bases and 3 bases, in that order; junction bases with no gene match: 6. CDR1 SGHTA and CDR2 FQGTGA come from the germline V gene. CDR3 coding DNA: TGTGCCAGCAGTCAAGGGACTAGCGGATACACCGGGGAGCTGTTTTTT. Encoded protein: CASSQGTSGYTGELFF.